Below are 26 T cell receptor beta chains sequenced from a single sample in a study of blood T cell repertoires in COVID-19. Assay: immunoSEQ multiplex PCR; the TCRdb copy retains only in-frame clones and omits some. The table has around 310,000 clones, 89% seen once. The sequenced sample consisted of peripheral blood. All receptors come from a woman aged 55-70 years with acute or convalescent COVID-19.

V gene TRBV5-1 combines with J gene TRBJ2-3, with 9 bases fitting TRBD2. The CDR3 is made up of 15 amino acids. The ends lost 6 bases at V and 4 bases at J; junction bases unmatched: 9. Germline V gene sequence: CDR1 SGHRS, CDR2 YFSETQ. In DNA form, the CDR3 reads TGCGCCAGCACCGGGACTCTAGCGGGATCAGATACGCAGTATTTT. Its translation is CASTGTLAGSDTQYF.

DNA for the CDR3: TGCGCCAGCAGCGCGGGACTCGGTGAAGCTTTCTTT. It encodes CASSAGLGEAFF. The chain has TRBV5-1 and TRBJ1-1, with a weak D call TRBD1 (5 bases). Germline V CDR1 and CDR2: SGHRS, YFSETQ. V lost 4 bases and J 7 bases, leaving 11 bases between the germline ends. The CDR3 sequence is 12 residues long.

The rearrangement links TRBV7-9 to TRBJ1-2; the D gene is possibly TRBD1 (5 bases). The CDR3 covers 14 residues. Trimming removed 3 bases at V and 3 bases at J, with 11 bases between. The germline gives CDR1 SEHNR, CDR2 FQNEAQ (reference sequence). The CDR3 DNA reads as TGTGCCAGCAGCTTGGACACCTCTCACTATGGCTACACCTTC. Protein product: CASSLDTSHYGYTF.

The V gene is TRBV5-5, the J gene TRBJ2-3, with D possibly TRBD1 on 6 matching bases. CDR1 is SGHKS and CDR2 is YYEKEE in the germline V gene (reference sequence). Deletions cut 4 bases from V and 4 bases from J, with 13 bases between. The CDR3 totals 14 residues. The CDR3 region has the DNA TGTGCCAGCAGCGCTGTAGGGGGACCAGATACGCAGTATTTT. Translated, it gives CASSAVGGPDTQYF.

This sequence joins TRBV9 and TRBJ2-5; D remains unclear. V was cut by 0 bases and J by 3 bases, with 9 bases left in between. The length of the CDR3 is 14 residues. Germline CDR1 is SGDLS and CDR2 is YYNGEE. For the CDR3, the DNA is TGTGCCAGCAGCGTAGCGGGTATAGAAGAGACCCAGTACTTC. This encodes CASSVAGIEETQYF.

The chain links TRBV18 to TRBJ1-1, with TRBD1 matching over 7 bases. The V gene's germline CDR1 is KGHSH and CDR2 LQKENI. This CDR3 contains 15 residues. J lost 1 base, V lost 6 bases, and 8 bases had no gene match. CDR3 in amino acids: CASSLEQGKNTEAFF. CDR3 DNA: TGTGCCAGCTCCCTCGAACAGGGGAAGAACACTGAAGCTTTCTTT.

DNA for the CDR3: TGTGCCAGCAGTTCATTAGCGGGGGGAGGACATGAGCAGTTCTTC. Residues: CASSSLAGGGHEQFF. The chain employs TRBV27 and TRBJ2-1; 10 positions match TRBD2. V shed 4 bases, J shed 8 bases, and the junction held 8 bases outside the gene matches. CDR1 is MNHEY, CDR2 SMNVEV, per germline (reference sequence). The CDR3 is 15 amino acids.

The V gene is TRBV5-1, the J gene TRBJ1-3; 7 positions agree with TRBD1. This CDR3 is built from 16 residues. The germline CDR1 and CDR2 sequences are SGHRS and YFSETQ. The V gene end was trimmed by 4 bases and the J gene end by 0 bases; junction bases not matched to a gene: 7. This CDR3 reads CASSRTGISSGNTIYF. In DNA form, the CDR3 reads TGCGCCAGCAGCCGGACAGGCATAAGCTCTGGAAACACCATATATTTT. The full variable domain, completed using reference TRBV5-1 and TRBJ1-3, is KAGVTQTPRYLIKTRGQQVTLSCSPISGHRSVSWYQQTPGQGLQFLFEYFSETQRNKGNFPGRFSGRQFSNSRSEMNVSTLELGDSALYLCASSRTGISSGNTIYFGEGSWLTVV.

The chain recombines TRBV6-2 or TRBV6-3 with TRBJ1-3; D is ambiguous. The CDR3 has 16 residues. Germline V CDR1 and CDR2: MNHEY, SVGEGT. Trimming stripped 2 bases from V and 0 bases from J, with 11 bases between. The CDR3 DNA reads TGTGCCAGCAGTTACCACTACATCCGCTCTGGAAACACCATATATTTT. The encoded protein is CASSYHYIRSGNTIYF.

The chain has TRBV6-4 and TRBJ1-2; TRBD1 matches at 7 bases. In germline, CDR1 is MRHNA, CDR2 SNTAGT. This CDR3 spans 14 amino acids. Losses at the gene ends were 7 bases for V and 4 bases for J; bases not matched to a gene: 9. CDR3 coding DNA: TGTGCCAGCACCCTTCCCGACAGGGTCTATGGCTACACCTTC. Protein: CASTLPDRVYGYTF.

V usage is TRBV12-3 or TRBV12-4 and J usage is TRBJ1-4; no reliable D call. This CDR3 contains 12 residues. Trimming left V 6 bases short and J 5 bases short, with 7 bases between. CDR3 in amino acids: CASRAINEKLFF. CDR3 bases: TGTGCCAGCAGGGCAATCAATGAAAAACTGTTTTTT.

This clone was picked up one time. V and J are TRBV2 and TRBJ1-5, with D unclear. Germline CDR1 is SNHLY and CDR2 is FYNNEI. The V and J ends lost 6 bases and 4 bases respectively, with 10 bases between them. This CDR3 has 13 residues. As DNA, the CDR3 is TGTGCCAGCAGGGCAGATTCTAATCAGCCCCAGCATTTT. Its protein product is CASRADSNQPQHF.

The rearrangement links TRBV24-1 to TRBJ2-6, with a tentative D call TRBD1 (6 bases). The CDR3 runs 18 residues. The germline CDR1 and CDR2 sequences are KGHDR and SFDVKD. V shed 9 bases and J shed 0 bases, with 20 bases lying between them. The DNA for the CDR3 is TGTGCCACCCGAAGGGTAACAGGGCACAGCTCTGGGGCCAACGTCCTGACTTTC. This gives the protein CATRRVTGHSSGANVLTF.

J is TRBJ2-7 and V is TRBV28, with 7 nucleotides matching TRBD2. This CDR3 has 20 residues. Germline values: CDR1 MDHEN, CDR2 SYDVKM. With V trimmed by 5 bases and J by 1 base, 23 bases remained unmatched. The CDR3 sequence: CASSDGVTSTSQSLSYEQYF. For the CDR3, the DNA is TGTGCCAGCAGTGATGGCGTGACTAGCACCTCCCAGTCCCTTTCCTACGAGCAGTACTTC.

This clone was detected a few times. The chain is built from TRBV6-5 and TRBJ1-2; TRBD1 matches 10 bases. CDR1 and CDR2 from the germline V gene are MNHEY and SVGAGI. With V trimmed by 0 bases and J by 8 bases, 6 bases remained unmatched. The CDR3 runs to 15 residues. The CDR3 DNA follows: TGTGCCAGCAGTTACTCAAAGACAGGGGGCTTAGGCTACACCTTC. Residues: CASSYSKTGGLGYTF.

The chain has TRBV19 and TRBJ2-7; the D is unclear. Trimming removed 7 bases at V and 3 bases at J, with 16 bases between. Germline lookup yields CDR1 LNHDA and CDR2 SQIVND (reference sequence). This CDR3 is 14 amino acids long. The DNA for the CDR3 is TGTGCCAGTACGGAGCCGGGTCCACGCTACGAGCAGTACTTC. Protein product: CASTEPGPRYEQYF.

The chain joins TRBV12-3 or TRBV12-4 to TRBJ1-1, with D perhaps matching TRBD1 (5 bases). V was cut by 6 bases and J by 10 bases, with 15 bases left in between. This CDR3 comprises 12 residues. The CDR3 loop is CASSLGAGGAFF. The CDR3 nucleotides read TGTGCCAGCAGCCTAGGTGCGGGGGGAGCTTTCTTT.

This clone appeared a few times. The rearrangement joins TRBV6-2 or TRBV6-3 to TRBJ2-6; the D gene is possibly TRBD1 (5 bases). Germline CDR1 and CDR2: MNHEY and SVGEGT. The CDR3 runs 15 residues. The V and J ends lost 6 bases and 0 bases respectively, with 9 bases between them. CDR3 residues: CASSRDSSGANVLTF. The CDR3 DNA is TGTGCCAGCAGCCGAGACAGCTCTGGGGCCAACGTCCTGACTTTC.

The chain links TRBV9 to TRBJ1-2, with 12 bases fitting TRBD1. Per the germline V gene, CDR1 is SGDLS and CDR2 is YYNGEE. The J segment lost 4 bases and the V segment lost 3 bases, leaving 7 bases of the junction unmatched. This CDR3 spans 16 amino acids. As DNA, the CDR3 is TGTGCCAGCAGCGCCGGGACAGGGGGCTCCCCCTATGGCTACACCTTC. It encodes CASSAGTGGSPYGYTF. Combining the CDR3 with reference TRBV9 and TRBJ1-2 gives the whole variable domain DSGVTQTPKHLITATGQRVTLRCSPRSGDLSVYWYQQSLDQGLQFLIQYYNGEERAKGNILERFSAQQFPDLHSELNLSSLELGDSALYFCASSAGTGGSPYGYTFGSGTRLTVV.

The chain links TRBV29-1 to TRBJ2-7; D is perhaps TRBD2 (6 bases). The CDR3 is 15 residues long. V shed 2 bases and J shed 2 bases, with 16 bases lying between them. Germline V lookup: CDR1 SQVTM, CDR2 ANQGSEA. The CDR3 is CSVEKGPGGTYEQYF. The CDR3 bases are TGCAGCGTTGAAAAGGGGCCCGGGGGTACCTACGAGCAGTACTTC.

V gene TRBV7-3 combines with J gene TRBJ2-3; 15 positions match TRBD2. Germline V CDR1 and CDR2: SGHTA, FQGTGA. The CDR3 covers 20 residues. Unmatched junction bases numbered 8, after V lost 1 base and J lost 0 bases. As DNA, the CDR3 is TGTGCCAGCAGCTTAATCCCGGGACTAGCGGGGGGCGCTAGCACAGATACGCAGTATTTT. Amino acids: CASSLIPGLAGGASTDTQYF. The variable domain in full, with the rest retrieved from reference TRBV7-3 and TRBJ2-3, is GAGVSQTPSNKVTEKGKYVELRCDPISGHTALYWYRQSLGQGPEFLIYFQGTGAADDSGLPNDRFFAVRPEGSVSTLKIQRTERGDSAVYLCASSLIPGLAGGASTDTQYFGPGTRLTVL.

The J gene is TRBJ2-4, the V gene TRBV7-9, with 8 bases identical to TRBD1. The CDR3 runs to 17 residues. The germline V gene has CDR1 SEHNR and CDR2 FQNEAQ (reference sequence). V dropped 3 bases and J dropped 7; count of bases not matched to a gene: 14. CDR3 coding DNA: TGTGCCAGCAGCTTCGGACAGGGTTCACCCAAGGGGAACATTCAGTACTTC. Translation: CASSFGQGSPKGNIQYF.

The genes are TRBV19 and TRBJ1-5; maybe TRBD1 (5 bases). Between the trimmed V and J ends, which lost 9 bases and 0 bases, there was a span of 18 bases. The CDR3 is made up of 16 amino acids. The germline V gene encodes CDR1 LNHDA and CDR2 SQIVND (reference sequence). CDR3: CASNLGGLYSNQPQHF. Here the CDR3 DNA reads TGTGCCAGCAACTTGGGGGGACTATATAGCAATCAGCCCCAGCATTTT.

This chain uses TRBV3-1 (or the pseudogene TRBV3-2) with TRBJ2-7, with a tentative D call TRBD1 (6 bases). Germline V gene lookup returns CDR1 LGHDT and CDR2 YNNKEL (reference sequence). The CDR3 contains 15 residues. Trimming left V 3 bases short and J 3 bases short, with 15 bases between. The CDR3 coding sequence is TGTGCCAGCAGCCAGGCCTCGGGACACAACTACGAGCAGTACTTC. This codes for CASSQASGHNYEQYF.

J is TRBJ2-7 and V is TRBV30; tentative D call: TRBD1 (5 bases). The CDR3 loop spans 13 amino acids. V was clipped by 2 bases and J by 2 bases, with 10 bases between them. Germline CDR1 reads GTSNPN; CDR2 reads SVGIG (reference sequence). This CDR3 is CAWSRGGTYEQYF. CDR3 coding DNA: TGTGCCTGGAGTAGGGGCGGCACCTACGAGCAGTACTTC.

The chain carries TRBV6-5 and TRBJ1-2, with a tentative D call TRBD1 (5 bases). Germline V lookup: CDR1 MNHEY, CDR2 SVGAGI. Trimming took off 0 bases at V and 4 bases at J, with 9 bases between the two ends. This CDR3 spans 14 amino acids. CDR3: CASSYSTGVYGYTF. As DNA, the CDR3 is TGTGCCAGCAGTTACTCCACAGGAGTCTATGGCTACACCTTC.